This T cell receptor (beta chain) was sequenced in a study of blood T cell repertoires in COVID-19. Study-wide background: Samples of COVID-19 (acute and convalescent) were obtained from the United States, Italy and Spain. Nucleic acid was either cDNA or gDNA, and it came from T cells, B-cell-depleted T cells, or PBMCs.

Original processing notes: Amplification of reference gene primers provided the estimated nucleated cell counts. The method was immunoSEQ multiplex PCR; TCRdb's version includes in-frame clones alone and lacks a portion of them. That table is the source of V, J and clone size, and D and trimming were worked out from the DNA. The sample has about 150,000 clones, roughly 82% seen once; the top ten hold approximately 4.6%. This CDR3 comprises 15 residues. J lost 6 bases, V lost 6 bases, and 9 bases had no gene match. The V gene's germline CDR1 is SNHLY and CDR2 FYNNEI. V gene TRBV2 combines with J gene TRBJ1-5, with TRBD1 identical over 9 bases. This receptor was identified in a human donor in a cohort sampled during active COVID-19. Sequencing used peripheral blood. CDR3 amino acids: CASSAGQGFSQPQHF. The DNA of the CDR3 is TGTGCCAGCAGCGCGGGACAGGGTTTTTCTCAGCCCCAGCATTTT.